This T cell receptor (beta chain) was captured by sequencing in a study of beta chain features in type 1 diabetes. This clone was seen more than once but under ten times. CDR3 size: 13 residues. Germline CDR1 and CDR2: LNHNV and YYDKDF (reference sequence). V was shortened by 8 bases and J by 7 bases, with 15 bases between the two germline ends. As every portion of the isolated RNA was reverse transcribed, the sequencing read expressed TCRB transcripts. Only in-frame clones appear in the TCRdb table, and some are missing; sequencing was by immunoSEQ multiplex PCR. The top ten hold approximately 1.3% of the sample, which has 140,000 to 150,000 clones, under 11% seen once.

Sequences were obtained from naive CD4+ T cells from blood. The chain combines TRBV15 with TRBJ1-5; D gene uncertain. This TCR derives from a young man in good health. This CDR3 reads CATSSGIGQPQHF. The CDR3, as DNA: TGTGCCACCTCCTCGGGGATCGGGCAGCCCCAGCATTTT.